The TCR beta chain described here comes from a study of tissue T cells after allogeneic stem cell transplantation. The V segment lost 0 bases and the J segment 0 bases; nucleotides outside the gene matches: 0. The CDR3 loop spans 15 amino acids. CDR1 and CDR2 (germline): SGHSN, HYEKVE. Only a few counts were recorded for this clone. Antigen: not known. The gene names given are mouse names. The read finishes 1 residue shy of the CDR3 end, and the germline J gene is used to complete it. Study-level findings and limits: Only a limited share of tissue TCRs appeared in blood or spleen. TCR repertoires tracked anatomic similarity, regardless of disease or transplant status.

Time point: mouse harvest day 14 after allogeneic transplant. The graft held 10^6 splenic CD5+ T cells and 10^7 T-cell-depleted bone marrow cells. Mice had MHC-mismatched B6 into BALB/c GVHD, sampled day 7 or 14. Survey-depth TCRbeta CDR3 sequencing reported V/J genes and productive frequencies. TCRdb's copy holds only in-frame clones and misses some; the assay was immunoSEQ multiplex PCR. Of about 1,000 clones in the sample, around 43% were seen once. This chain links TRBV12-1 with TRBJ2-7; 11 bases agree with TRBD2. This TCR was recovered from a female BALB/c mouse given C57BL/6 T cells with graft-versus-host disease after an allogeneic hematopoietic cell transplant. The sequencing sample was made of spleen. The CDR3 region is CASSLDWGGSYEQYF. The sequenced part of the CDR3 DNA is TGTGCCAGCTCTCTCGACTGGGGGGGCTCCTATGAACAGTAC. Full variable domain (remainder filled in from reference TRBV12-1 and TRBJ2-7): DSGVVQSPRHIIKEKGGRSVLTCIPISGHSNVVWYQQTLGKELKFLIQHYEKVERDKGFLPSRFSVQQFDDYHSEMNMSALELEDSAMYFCASSLDWGGSYEQYFGPGTRLTVL.